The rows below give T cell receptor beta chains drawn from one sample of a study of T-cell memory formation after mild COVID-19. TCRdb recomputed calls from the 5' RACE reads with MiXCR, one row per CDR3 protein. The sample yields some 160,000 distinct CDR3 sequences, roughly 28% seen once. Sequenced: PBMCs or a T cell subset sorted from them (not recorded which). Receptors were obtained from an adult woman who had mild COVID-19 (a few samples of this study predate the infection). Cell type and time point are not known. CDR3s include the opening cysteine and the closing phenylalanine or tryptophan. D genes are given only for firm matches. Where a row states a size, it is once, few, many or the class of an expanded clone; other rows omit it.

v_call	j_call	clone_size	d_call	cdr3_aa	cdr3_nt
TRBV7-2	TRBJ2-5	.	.	CASSLDTAGTQYF	TGTGCCAGCAGCTTGGACACCGCTGGGACCCAGTACTTC
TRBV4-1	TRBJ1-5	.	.	CASSQGTLSNQPQHF	TGCGCCAGCAGCCAAGGGACCCTAAGCAATCAGCCCCAGCATTTT
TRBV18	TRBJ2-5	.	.	CASSPSAAQETQYF	TGTGCCAGCTCACCATCGGCCGCGCAAGAGACCCAGTACTTC
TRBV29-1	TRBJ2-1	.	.	CSVGSVGYNEQFF	TGCAGCGTTGGTTCGGTAGGGTACAATGAGCAGTTCTTC
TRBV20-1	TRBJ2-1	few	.	CSARDGSSDTEQFF	TGCAGTGCTAGAGATGGTTCATCGGACACCGAGCAGTTCTTC
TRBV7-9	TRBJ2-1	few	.	CASSKPQKYKTYNEQFF	TGTGCCAGCAGCAAACCGCAGAAGTACAAAACCTACAATGAGCAGTTCTTC
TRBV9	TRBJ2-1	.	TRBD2	CASSPRSGNSYNEQFF	TGTGCCAGCAGCCCTCGTAGCGGGAACTCCTACAATGAGCAGTTCTTC
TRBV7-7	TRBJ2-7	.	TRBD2	CAVGEGYEQYF	TGTGCCGTTGGGGAGGGATACGAGCAGTACTTC
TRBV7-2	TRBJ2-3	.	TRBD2	CASSAGLAGGSNTQYF	TGTGCCAGCAGCGCCGGACTAGCGGGGGGGTCGAATACGCAGTATTTT
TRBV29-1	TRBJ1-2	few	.	CSVDGVEDGYTF	TGCAGCGTTGATGGGGTAGAGGATGGCTACACCTTC
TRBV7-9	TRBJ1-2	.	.	CASRSGQMANYGYTF	TGTGCCAGCAGGTCTGGACAGATGGCTAACTATGGCTACACCTTC
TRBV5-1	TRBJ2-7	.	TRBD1	CASSPSPGQATYEQYF	TGCGCCAGCAGCCCTTCGCCGGGACAGGCCACCTACGAGCAGTACTTC
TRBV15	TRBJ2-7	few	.	CATSTRLGEQYF	TGTGCCACCAGCACAAGGTTGGGCGAGCAGTACTTC
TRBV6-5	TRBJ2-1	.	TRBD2	CASSRGGALLNEQFF	TGTGCCAGCAGCCGCGGGGGGGCATTGCTCAATGAGCAGTTCTTC
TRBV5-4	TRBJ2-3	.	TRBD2	CASSFILGGASTDTQYF	TGTGCCAGCAGCTTTATACTCGGGGGGGCCAGCACAGATACGCAGTATTTT
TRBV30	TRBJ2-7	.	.	CAWALRGEGLEQYF	TGTGCCTGGGCGCTCAGGGGAGAAGGCCTGGAGCAGTACTTC
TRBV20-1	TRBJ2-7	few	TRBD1	CSASSGTGGYEQYF	TGCAGTGCTAGCTCCGGGACAGGGGGCTACGAGCAGTACTTC
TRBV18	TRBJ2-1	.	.	CASSPQGSPYNEQFF	TGTGCCAGCTCACCACAGGGTAGCCCCTACAATGAGCAGTTCTTC
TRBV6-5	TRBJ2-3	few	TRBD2	CASRGRTSGVIPPGTDTQYF	TGTGCCAGCCGAGGAAGGACTAGCGGGGTCATCCCCCCGGGCACAGATACGCAGTATTTT
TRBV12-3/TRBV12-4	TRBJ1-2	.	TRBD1	CASSLMGQAKNYGYTF	TGTGCCAGCAGTTTAATGGGACAGGCCAAGAACTATGGCTACACCTTC
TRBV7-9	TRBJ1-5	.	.	CASSLVGSNSNQPQHF	TGTGCCAGCAGCTTAGTTGGCAGCAATAGCAATCAGCCCCAGCATTTT
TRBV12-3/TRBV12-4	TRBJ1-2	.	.	CASSLSGDYGYTF	TGTGCCAGCAGTTTATCAGGGGACTATGGCTACACCTTC
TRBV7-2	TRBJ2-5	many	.	CASSRTAQETQYF	TGTGCCAGCAGCCGGACAGCCCAAGAGACCCAGTACTTC
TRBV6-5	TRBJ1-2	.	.	CASSYSSSGSGGASYGYTF	TGTGCCAGCAGTTACTCGTCCTCCGGGAGCGGGGGCGCGAGTTATGGCTACACCTTC
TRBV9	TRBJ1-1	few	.	CASSPNQGAEAFF	TGTGCCAGCAGCCCCAACCAAGGGGCTGAAGCTTTCTTT
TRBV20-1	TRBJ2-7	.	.	CSASMAGVTYEQYF	TGCAGTGCTAGTATGGCAGGGGTAACCTACGAGCAGTACTTC
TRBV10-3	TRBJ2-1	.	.	CAISEGDGRNYNEQFF	TGTGCCATCAGTGAAGGTGATGGGAGGAACTACAATGAGCAGTTCTTC
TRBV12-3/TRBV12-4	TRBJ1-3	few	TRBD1	CASSHDRVGTGNTIYF	TGTGCCAGCAGCCACGACAGGGTGGGAACTGGAAACACCATATATTTT
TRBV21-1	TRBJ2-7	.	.	CASSNEQYF	TGTGCCAGCAGCAACGAGCAGTACTTC
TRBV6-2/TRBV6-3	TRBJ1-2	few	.	CASSYDYGYTF	TGTGCCAGCAGTTACGACTATGGCTACACCTTC
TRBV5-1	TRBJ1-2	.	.	CASSSDNRDSYGYTF	TGCGCCAGCAGCTCGGACAACCGGGACTCCTATGGCTACACCTTC
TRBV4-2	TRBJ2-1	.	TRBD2	CASSHPSGRANEQFF	TGTGCCAGCAGCCATCCTAGCGGGAGGGCAAATGAGCAGTTCTTC
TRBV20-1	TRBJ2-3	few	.	CSARAGGSSYTDTQYF	TGCAGTGCTAGAGCAGGGGGGTCTTCTTACACAGATACGCAGTATTTT
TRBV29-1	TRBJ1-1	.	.	CSVRPGLHTPTEAFF	TGCAGCGTTCGCCCCGGACTTCACACTCCGACTGAAGCTTTCTTT
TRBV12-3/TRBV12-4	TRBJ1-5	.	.	CASSFRLNQPQHF	TGTGCCAGCAGTTTCAGGTTAAATCAGCCCCAGCATTTT
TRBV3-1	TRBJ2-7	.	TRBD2	CASREAGGNEQYF	TGTGCCAGCAGGGAAGCGGGAGGTAACGAGCAGTACTTC
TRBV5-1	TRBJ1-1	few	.	CASSSRVAQLNTEAFF	TGCGCCAGCAGCTCCCGAGTAGCACAGCTGAACACTGAAGCTTTCTTT
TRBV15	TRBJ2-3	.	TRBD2	CATSRTGLAETDTQYF	TGTGCCACCAGCAGAACGGGACTAGCGGAAACAGATACGCAGTATTTT
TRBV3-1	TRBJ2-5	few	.	CASSQGRGYSETQYF	TGTGCCAGCAGCCAGGGTCGGGGGTATAGTGAGACCCAGTACTTC
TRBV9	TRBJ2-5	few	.	CASSVGGTGETQYF	TGTGCCAGCAGCGTAGGGGGGACTGGAGAGACCCAGTACTTC
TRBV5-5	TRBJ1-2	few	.	CASSLDHRGLGYGYTF	TGTGCCAGCAGCTTGGATCATCGGGGGCTTGGCTATGGCTACACCTTC
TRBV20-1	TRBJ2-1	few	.	CSARPGLRVINEQFF	TGCAGTGCTAGACCGGGTCTCCGAGTTATCAATGAGCAGTTCTTC
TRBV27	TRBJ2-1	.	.	CASSLWGTGYNEQFF	TGTGCCAGCAGTTTGTGGGGAACAGGATACAATGAGCAGTTCTTC
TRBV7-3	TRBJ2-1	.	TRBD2	CASSGGNYNEQFF	TGTGCCAGCTCCGGGGGGAACTACAATGAGCAGTTCTTC
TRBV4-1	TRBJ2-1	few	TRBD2	CASSQGLAGGFYNEQFF	TGCGCCAGCAGCCAGGGACTAGCGGGAGGCTTCTACAATGAGCAGTTCTTC
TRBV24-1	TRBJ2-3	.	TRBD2	CATSDRWTSGRRADTQYF	TGTGCCACCAGTGACCGATGGACTAGCGGCCGGCGGGCAGATACGCAGTATTTT
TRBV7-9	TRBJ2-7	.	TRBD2	CASSSTSGRALSEQYF	TGTGCCAGCAGCTCCACTAGCGGGAGGGCGCTTAGCGAGCAGTACTTC
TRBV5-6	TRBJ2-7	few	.	CASSPQGDLYEQYF	TGTGCCAGCAGCCCACAGGGCGACCTCTACGAGCAGTACTTC
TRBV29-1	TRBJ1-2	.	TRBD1	CSVGRQGDGYTF	TGCAGCGTGGGCCGACAGGGGGATGGCTACACCTTC
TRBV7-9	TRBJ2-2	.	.	CASSPINTGELFF	TGTGCCAGCAGCCCGATTAACACCGGGGAGCTGTTTTTT
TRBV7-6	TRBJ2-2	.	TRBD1	CASSLPPGQANTGELFF	TGTGCCAGCAGCTTACCGCCGGGACAGGCGAACACCGGGGAGCTGTTTTTT
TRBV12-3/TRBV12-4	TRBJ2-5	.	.	CASRKGPKETQYF	TGTGCCAGCAGGAAAGGTCCGAAGGAGACCCAGTACTTC